This record covers a single T cell receptor beta chain. This sample is part of a study of T cell responses to AZD1222 COVID-19 vaccine. Across the whole study: Recipients boosted at about 4 weeks or about 12 weeks are pooled.

The V gene lost 1 base and the J gene lost 6 bases, with 10 bases spanning the gap. Looked up from germline, CDR1 is SGHDN and CDR2 is FVKESK. This CDR3 region has 13 residues. Sequencing used immunoSEQ multiplex PCR; TCRdb keeps in-frame clones, though not all of them. Seen here are some 200,000 clones, around 94% observed once, and the top ten hold around 9.3%. This receptor was obtained from an adult in good health. This chain links TRBV14 with TRBJ2-7; D is unresolved. This specimen consisted of peripheral blood, obtained on day 0 of AZD1222 vaccination. The CDR3, as DNA: TGTGCCAGCAGCCAAGGGCGGCTTAGCGAGCAGTACTTC. It translates to CASSQGRLSEQYF.